One T cell receptor beta chain is described in this entry. Its antigen is unknown. Here immunoSEQ multiplex PCR was the method, and the copy in TCRdb shows in-frame clones only, minus some. The table lists tens of thousands of clones, approximately 92% of them singletons. The length of the CDR3 is 15 residues. Germline CDR1 and CDR2: SGHTA and FQGNSA. The ends were cut back, 2 bases at V and 6 bases at J, with 11 bases in the middle. These data are taken from a study of human versus mouse CDR3 diversity and MHC coevolution. General study findings and limits: iCHAO1 estimated the human TCR beta repertoire at roughly 1.5 million clonotypes.

Sequenced input: naive CD4+ T cells from blood. Indicated subset: CD45RO-negative CD62L-positive naive CD4 T cells. This chain connects TRBV7-2 to TRBJ1-6, with a tentative D call TRBD1 (5 bases). The sequence was obtained from a person aged 30 to 70 in good health. CDR3 amino acids: CASSLQGGANSPLHF. CDR3 in DNA: TGTGCCAGCAGCTTACAAGGCGGGGCTAATTCACCCCTCCACTTT.